This passage covers 12 T cell receptor beta chains from one sample sequenced in a study of blood T cells in healthy people across ages. The use of a sample-barcoded 5' primer and a J-beta primer mix characterized a second PCR of about 7 to 12 cycles. TCRdb itself ran the 5' RACE reads through MiXCR, one entry per CDR3 protein. This sample has 600,000 to 1,000,000 distinct CDR3 sequences, with 20% to 30% found just once. These data were likewise used in another study, on T cells of mothers and their children.

The sample taken for sequencing was blood. The receptors here all came from a boy between 10 and 17 years old in good health.

This clonotype was detected once. The chain joins TRBV6-1 to TRBJ1-1; TRBD1 matches 7 bases. V dropped 6 bases and J dropped 3; count of bases not matched to a gene: 16. The length of the CDR3 is 17 residues. CDR1 is MNHNS, CDR2 SASEGT, per germline. The CDR3 spells CASSQMPRDRGDTEAFF. For the CDR3, the DNA is TGTGCCAGCAGCCAAATGCCCCGGGACAGAGGTGACACTGAAGCTTTCTTT.

DNA for the CDR3: TGTGCCAGCAGCCCTACTAGCGAGCAGTTCTTC. Translation: CASSPTSEQFF. The J gene is TRBJ2-5, the V gene TRBV7-9, with TRBD2 as a possible D gene (6 bases). With the DNA end fitting TRBJ2-1 better, the J assignment may be wrong. Germline V gene sequence: CDR1 SEHNR, CDR2 FQNEAQ (reference sequence). CDR3 size: 11 residues.

The V call is TRBV27, the J call TRBJ1-2; TRBD1 agrees at 8 bases. The CDR3 spans 17 residues. After removal of 5 bases from V and 4 bases from J, the junction contained 15 bases not matched to a gene. Germline V gene sequence: CDR1 MNHEY, CDR2 SMNVEV (reference sequence). The CDR3 nucleotides are TGTGCCAGCAGTCAGGACAGGGCAATGCTCTTTAGCTATGGCTACACCTTC. Protein product: CASSQDRAMLFSYGYTF.

The chain links TRBV12-3 or TRBV12-4 to TRBJ2-7; tentatively, D is TRBD2 (7 bases). V lost 7 bases and J 2 bases, leaving 15 bases between the germline ends. This CDR3 has 14 residues. The CDR3 sequence: CASTFTGGPYEQYF. In DNA form, the CDR3 reads TGTGCCAGCACCTTTACCGGGGGGCCCTACGAGCAGTACTTC.

The chain uses TRBV2 and TRBJ1-1; possible D gene TRBD1, 6 bases. With 5 bases removed from V and 0 bases from J, the gap between germline ends came to 13 bases. The CDR3 loop spans 15 amino acids. CDR1 and CDR2 from the germline V gene are SNHLY and FYNNEI. The CDR3 nucleotides are TGTGCCAGCAGTAGAAGAACAGGGTTGAACACTGAAGCTTTCTTT. Amino acids: CASSRRTGLNTEAFF.

A few counts support this clonotype. The gene calls are TRBV28 and TRBJ2-1; 11 bases match TRBD2. The V gene end was trimmed by 6 bases and the J gene end by 7 bases; junction bases not matched to a gene: 8. CDR1 is MDHEN and CDR2 is SYDVKM in the germline V gene. The CDR3 contains 15 residues. The CDR3 sequence is CASSLAGGPTNEQFF. CDR3 bases: TGTGCCAGCAGCCTAGCGGGGGGCCCAACAAATGAGCAGTTCTTC.

The rearrangement links TRBV10-3 to TRBJ2-5, with 9 bases that match TRBD1. The end of the DNA fits TRBJ2-1 better, so the J call may be wrong. This CDR3 has 16 residues. Germline lookup yields CDR1 ENHRY and CDR2 SYGVKD. CDR3 residues: CAISDPLGQGKNEQFF. The CDR3 DNA reads as TGTGCCATCAGCGATCCTCTGGGACAGGGTAAGAATGAGCAGTTCTTC.

This chain joins TRBV5-1 and TRBJ2-7; perhaps TRBD2 as D (5 bases). CDR3 length: 15 amino acids. Deletions cut 5 bases from V and 0 bases from J, with 15 bases between. In germline, CDR1 is SGHRS, CDR2 YFSETQ. DNA of the CDR3: TGCGCCAGCAGGGTGACACCGGGAAGCTCCTACGAGCAGTACTTC. This translates into CASRVTPGSSYEQYF.

A word on this clonotype: One junction end disagrees with the germline gene, perhaps due to a read error. The chain recombines TRBV19 with TRBJ2-2; 7 bases agree with TRBD1. Germline-derived CDR1 and CDR2 are LNHDA and SQIVND (reference sequence). The CDR3 length is 17 residues. This CDR3 is CASSSLDRVRLTGEPFF. The CDR3, as DNA: TGTGCCAGTAGCAGCCTCGACAGGGTTCGGTTAACCGGGGAGCCGTTTTTT.

The chain carries TRBV28 and TRBJ1-1, with D perhaps TRBD1 (5 bases). Germline V gene data show CDR1 as MDHEN and CDR2 as SYDVKM. The CDR3 has 13 amino acids. Trimming shortened V by 6 bases and J by 1 base, and 9 bases separated the two germline ends. CDR3: CASRTDTNTEAFF. The CDR3, as DNA: TGTGCCAGCAGAACGGACACGAACACTGAAGCTTTCTTT.

CDR3 in DNA: TGTGCCACCAGCAGCGGGGGTGGAAACACCATATATTTT. It encodes CATSSGGGNTIYF. The chain combines TRBV15 with TRBJ1-3, with D possibly being TRBD1 (5 bases). Germline assignment: CDR1 LNHNV and CDR2 YYDKDF (reference sequence). Trimming shortened V by 3 bases and J by 3 bases, and 6 bases separated the two germline ends. This CDR3 is 13 amino acids long.

The rearrangement joins TRBV7-2 to TRBJ2-5; D uncertain. The V gene's germline CDR1 is SGHTA and CDR2 FQGNSA. V gave up 5 bases and J gave up 5 bases, with 12 bases separating them. The CDR3 is 13 residues long. CDR3 amino acids: CASSIAIMETQYF. CDR3 bases: TGTGCCAGCAGCATCGCCATAATGGAGACCCAGTACTTC.